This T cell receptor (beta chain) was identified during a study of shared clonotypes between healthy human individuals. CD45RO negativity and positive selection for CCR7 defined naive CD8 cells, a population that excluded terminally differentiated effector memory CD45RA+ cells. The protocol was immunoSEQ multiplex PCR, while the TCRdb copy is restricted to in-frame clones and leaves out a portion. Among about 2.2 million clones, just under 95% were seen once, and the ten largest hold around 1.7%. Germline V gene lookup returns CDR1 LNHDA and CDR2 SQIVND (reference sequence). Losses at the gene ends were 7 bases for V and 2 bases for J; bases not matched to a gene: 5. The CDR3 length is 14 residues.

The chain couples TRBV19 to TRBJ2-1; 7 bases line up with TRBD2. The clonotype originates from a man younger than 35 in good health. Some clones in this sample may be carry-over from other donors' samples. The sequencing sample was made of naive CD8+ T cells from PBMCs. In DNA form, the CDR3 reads TGTGCCAGTAAGGAGCGGGATCCCTACAATGAGCAGTTCTTC. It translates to CASKERDPYNEQFF.